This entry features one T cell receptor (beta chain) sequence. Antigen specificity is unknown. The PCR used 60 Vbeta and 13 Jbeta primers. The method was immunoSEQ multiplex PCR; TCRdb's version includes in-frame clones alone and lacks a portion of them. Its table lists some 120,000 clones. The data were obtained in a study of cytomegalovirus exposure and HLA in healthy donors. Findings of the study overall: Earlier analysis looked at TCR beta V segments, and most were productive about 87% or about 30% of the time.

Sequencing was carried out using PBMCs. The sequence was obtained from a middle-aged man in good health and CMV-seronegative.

In DNA, the CDR3 is TGTGCCACACACAGCCAGATGTATGGCTACACCTTC. Translated, it gives CATHSQMYGYTF. The gene calls are TRBV7-9 and TRBJ1-2; D gene unclear. The CDR3 consists of 12 residues. Germline V gene sequence: CDR1 SEHNR, CDR2 FQNEAQ (reference sequence). Between the trimmed V and J ends, which lost 10 bases and 5 bases, there was a span of 14 bases.